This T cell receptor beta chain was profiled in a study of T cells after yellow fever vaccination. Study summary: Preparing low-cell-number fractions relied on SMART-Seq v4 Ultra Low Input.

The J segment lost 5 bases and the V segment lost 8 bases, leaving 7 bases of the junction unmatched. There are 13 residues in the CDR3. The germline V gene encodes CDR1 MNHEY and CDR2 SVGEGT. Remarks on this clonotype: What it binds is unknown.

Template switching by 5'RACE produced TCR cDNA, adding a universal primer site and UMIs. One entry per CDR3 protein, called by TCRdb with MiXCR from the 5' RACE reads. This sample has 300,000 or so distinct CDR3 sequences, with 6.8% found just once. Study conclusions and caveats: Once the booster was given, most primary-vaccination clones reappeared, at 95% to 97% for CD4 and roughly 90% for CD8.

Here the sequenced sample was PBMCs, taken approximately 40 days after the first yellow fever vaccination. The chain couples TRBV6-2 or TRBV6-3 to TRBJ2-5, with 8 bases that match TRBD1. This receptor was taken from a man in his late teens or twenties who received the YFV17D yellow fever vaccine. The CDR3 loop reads CASLLTGEETQYF. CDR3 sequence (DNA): TGTGCCAGCCTGTTGACAGGGGAGGAGACCCAGTACTTC.